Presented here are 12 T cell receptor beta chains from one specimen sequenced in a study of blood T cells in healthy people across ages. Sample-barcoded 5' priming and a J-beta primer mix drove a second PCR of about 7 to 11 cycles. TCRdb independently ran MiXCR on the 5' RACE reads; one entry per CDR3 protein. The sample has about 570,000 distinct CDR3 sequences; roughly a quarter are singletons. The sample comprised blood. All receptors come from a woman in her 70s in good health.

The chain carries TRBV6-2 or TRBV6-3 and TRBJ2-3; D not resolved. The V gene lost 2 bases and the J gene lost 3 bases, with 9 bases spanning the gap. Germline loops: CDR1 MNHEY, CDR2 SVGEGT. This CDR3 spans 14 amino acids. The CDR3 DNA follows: TGTGCCAGCAGTTACAAAGGCCGTACAGATACGCAGTATTTT. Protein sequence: CASSYKGRTDTQYF.

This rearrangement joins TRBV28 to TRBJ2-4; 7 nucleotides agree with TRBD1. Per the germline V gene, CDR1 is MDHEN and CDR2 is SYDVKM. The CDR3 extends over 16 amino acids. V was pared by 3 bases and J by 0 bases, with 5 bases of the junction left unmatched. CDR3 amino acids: CASSLGQPLAKNIQYF. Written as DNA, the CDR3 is TGTGCCAGCAGTTTGGGACAGCCACTAGCCAAAAACATTCAGTACTTC.

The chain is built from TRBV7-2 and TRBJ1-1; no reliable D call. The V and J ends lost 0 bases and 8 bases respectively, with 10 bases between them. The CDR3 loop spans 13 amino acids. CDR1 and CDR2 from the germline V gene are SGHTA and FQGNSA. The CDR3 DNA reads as TGTGCCAGCAGCTTAGCACCGACCGGGGAAGCTTTCTTT. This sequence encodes CASSLAPTGEAFF.

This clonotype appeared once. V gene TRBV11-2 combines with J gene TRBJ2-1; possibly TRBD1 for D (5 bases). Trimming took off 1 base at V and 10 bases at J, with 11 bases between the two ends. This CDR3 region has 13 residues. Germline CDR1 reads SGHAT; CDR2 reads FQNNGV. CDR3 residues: CASSLGTNGEQFF. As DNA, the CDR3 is TGTGCCAGCAGCTTAGGGACAAACGGGGAGCAGTTCTTC.

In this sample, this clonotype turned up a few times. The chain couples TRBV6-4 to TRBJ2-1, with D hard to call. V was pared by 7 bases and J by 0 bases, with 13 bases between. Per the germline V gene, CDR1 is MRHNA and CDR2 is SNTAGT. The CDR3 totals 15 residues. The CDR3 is CASIRNPLSYNEQFF. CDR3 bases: TGTGCCAGCATCCGGAACCCCCTCTCCTACAATGAGCAGTTCTTC.

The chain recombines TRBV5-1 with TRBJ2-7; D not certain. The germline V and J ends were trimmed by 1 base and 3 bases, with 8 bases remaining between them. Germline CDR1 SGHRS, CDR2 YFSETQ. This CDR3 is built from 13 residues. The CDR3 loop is CASSLTKDYEQYF. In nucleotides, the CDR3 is TGCGCCAGCAGCTTGACCAAAGACTACGAGCAGTACTTC.

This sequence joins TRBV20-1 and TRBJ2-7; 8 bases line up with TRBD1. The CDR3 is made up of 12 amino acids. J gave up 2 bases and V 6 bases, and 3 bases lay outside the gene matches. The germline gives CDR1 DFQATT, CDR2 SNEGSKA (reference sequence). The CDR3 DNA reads TGCAGTGCCCCGGACAGGGCCTACGAGCAGTACTTC. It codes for CSAPDRAYEQYF.

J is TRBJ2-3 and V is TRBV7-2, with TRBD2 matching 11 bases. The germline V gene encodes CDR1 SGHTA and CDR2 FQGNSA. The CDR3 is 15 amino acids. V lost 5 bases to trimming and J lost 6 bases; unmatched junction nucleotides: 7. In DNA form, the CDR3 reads TGTGCCAGCAGCCAACTAGCGGGGGTATCGGATACGCAGTATTTT. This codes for CASSQLAGVSDTQYF.

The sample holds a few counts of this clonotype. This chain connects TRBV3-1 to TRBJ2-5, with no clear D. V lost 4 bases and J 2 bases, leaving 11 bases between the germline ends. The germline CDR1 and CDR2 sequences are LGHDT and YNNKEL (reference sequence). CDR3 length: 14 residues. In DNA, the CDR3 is TGTGCCAGCAGCCCCCAGGCAGTTCAAGAGACCCAGTACTTC. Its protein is CASSPQAVQETQYF.

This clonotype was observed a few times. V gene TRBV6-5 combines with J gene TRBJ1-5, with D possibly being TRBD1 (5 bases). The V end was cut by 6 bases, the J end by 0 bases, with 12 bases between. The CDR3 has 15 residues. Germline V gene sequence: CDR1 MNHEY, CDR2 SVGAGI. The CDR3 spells CASRDGTDSNQPQHF. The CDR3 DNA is TGTGCCAGCAGGGACGGGACGGATAGCAATCAGCCCCAGCATTTT.

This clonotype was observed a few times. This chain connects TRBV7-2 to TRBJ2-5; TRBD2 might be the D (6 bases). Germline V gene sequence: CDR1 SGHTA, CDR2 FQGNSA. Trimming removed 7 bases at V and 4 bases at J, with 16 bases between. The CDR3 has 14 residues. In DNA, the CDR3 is TGTGCCAGCATCTTGGGGGGTTTGGCAGAGACCCAGTACTTC. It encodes CASILGGLAETQYF.

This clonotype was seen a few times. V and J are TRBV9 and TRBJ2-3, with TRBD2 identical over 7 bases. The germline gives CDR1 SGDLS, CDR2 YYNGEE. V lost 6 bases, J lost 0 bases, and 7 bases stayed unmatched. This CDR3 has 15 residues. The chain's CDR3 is CASTRAGTSTDTQYF. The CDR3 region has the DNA TGTGCCAGCACCAGAGCGGGGACTAGCACAGATACGCAGTATTTT.